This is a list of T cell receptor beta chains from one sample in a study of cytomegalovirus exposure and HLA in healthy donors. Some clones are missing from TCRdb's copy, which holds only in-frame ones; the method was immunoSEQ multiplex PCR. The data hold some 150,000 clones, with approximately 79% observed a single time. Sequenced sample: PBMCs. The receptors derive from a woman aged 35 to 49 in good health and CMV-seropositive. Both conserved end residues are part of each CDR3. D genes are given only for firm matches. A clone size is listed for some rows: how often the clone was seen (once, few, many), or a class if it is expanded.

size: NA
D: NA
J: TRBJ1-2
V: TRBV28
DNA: TGTGCCAGCAGTTTAGGAGGGCACCCCTATGGCTACACCTTC
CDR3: CASSLGGHPYGYTF

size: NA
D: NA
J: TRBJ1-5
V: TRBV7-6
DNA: TGTGCCAGCAGCCTACGACAGACTGAGAGCCAGTTCTGCAATCAGCCCCAGCATTTT
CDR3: CASSLRQTESQFCNQPQHF

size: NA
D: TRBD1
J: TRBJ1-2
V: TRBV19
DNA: TGTGCCAGTAGTACCTCGGGACAGGGGGCAATCTATGGCTACACCTTC
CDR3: CASSTSGQGAIYGYTF

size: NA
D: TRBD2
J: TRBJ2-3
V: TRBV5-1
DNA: TGCGCCAGCAGCGGGGGGGGGTCCGATACGCAGTATTTT
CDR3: CASSGGGSDTQYF

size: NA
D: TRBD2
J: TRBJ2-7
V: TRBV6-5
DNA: TGTGCCAGCAAGACTAGCGCGACACGGGAGCAGTACTTC
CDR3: CASKTSATREQYF

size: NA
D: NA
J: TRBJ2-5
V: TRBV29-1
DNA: TGCAGCGCCCAGGGGGGACCTGATTGGACCCAGTACTTC
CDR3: CSAQGGPDWTQYF

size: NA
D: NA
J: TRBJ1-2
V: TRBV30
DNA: TGTGCCTGGATGAGAGGATATGGCTACACCTTC
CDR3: CAWMRGYGYTF

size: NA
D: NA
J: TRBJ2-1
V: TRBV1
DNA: TGCACCAGCAGCCAAGATCCGGGACTAGCGGGGGGCATGAATGAGCAGTTCTTC
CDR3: CTSSQDPGLAGGMNEQFF

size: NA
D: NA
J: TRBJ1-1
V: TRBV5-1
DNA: TGCGCCAGCAGCTTGACACAGTTGAACACTGAAGCTTTCTTT
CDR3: CASSLTQLNTEAFF

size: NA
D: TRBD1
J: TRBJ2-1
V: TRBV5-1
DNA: TGCGCCAGCAGCCGAGAGCCCGGGACAGGGGGCAATGAGCAGTTCTTC
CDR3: CASSREPGTGGNEQFF

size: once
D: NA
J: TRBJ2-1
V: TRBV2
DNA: TGTGCCAGCAGTGAAGCGGGAGGCTCCTACAATGAGCAGTTCTTC
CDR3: CASSEAGGSYNEQFF

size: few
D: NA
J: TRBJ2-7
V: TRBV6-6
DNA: TGTGCCAGCAGCGGGAACCCCTACGAGCAGTACTTC
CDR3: CASSGNPYEQYF

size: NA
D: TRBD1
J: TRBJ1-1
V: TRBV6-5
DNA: TGTGCCAGCAGTTACATGACAGGGGCGAGGGATGCTTTCTTT
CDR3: CASSYMTGARDAFF

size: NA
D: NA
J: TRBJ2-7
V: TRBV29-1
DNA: TGCAGCGTTGAAGATAATCGCGGGCAGTACTTC
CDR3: CSVEDNRGQYF

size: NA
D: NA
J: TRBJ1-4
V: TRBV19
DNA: TGTGCCAGTAGTAACCCGGGGGGGGGAACTAATGAAAAACTGTTTTTT
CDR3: CASSNPGGGTNEKLFF

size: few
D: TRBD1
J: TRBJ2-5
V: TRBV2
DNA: TGTGCCAGCAGTGTTAGTGGACAGGCTACCTACCAAGAGACCCAGTACTTC
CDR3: CASSVSGQATYQETQYF

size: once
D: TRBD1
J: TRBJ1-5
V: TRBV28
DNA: TGTGCCAGCAGTTCAGGGGGTGGCAATCAGCCCCAGCATTTT
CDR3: CASSSGGGNQPQHF

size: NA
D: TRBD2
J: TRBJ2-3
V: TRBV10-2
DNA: TGCGCCAGCAACCCAAGCGGGGGGTCGGATACGCAGTATTTT
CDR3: CASNPSGGSDTQYF

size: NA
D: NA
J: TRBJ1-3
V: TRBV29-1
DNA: TGCAGCGTTGCGTTACGAGCTCCCTCTGGAAACACCATATATTTT
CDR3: CSVALRAPSGNTIYF

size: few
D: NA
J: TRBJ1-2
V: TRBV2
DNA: TGTGCCAGCAGCGCTACAGGGCATGGCTACACCTTC
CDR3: CASSATGHGYTF

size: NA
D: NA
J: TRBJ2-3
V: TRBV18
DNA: TGTGCCAGCTCACCCGGACAGTTTCTGGGGACGCAGTATTTT
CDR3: CASSPGQFLGTQYF

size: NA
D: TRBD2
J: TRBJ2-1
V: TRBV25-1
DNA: TGTGCCAGGACGGGGGGGGGATACAATGAGCAGTTCTTC
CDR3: CARTGGGYNEQFF

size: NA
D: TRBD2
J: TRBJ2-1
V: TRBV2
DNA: TGTGCCAGCGGTCTAGCGGGGGTATCCAATGAGCAGTTCTTC
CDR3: CASGLAGVSNEQFF

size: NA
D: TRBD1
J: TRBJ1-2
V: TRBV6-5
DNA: TGTGCCAGCAGTTGGGACAGGGACTATGGCTACACCTTC
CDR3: CASSWDRDYGYTF

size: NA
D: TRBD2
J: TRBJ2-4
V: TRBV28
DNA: TGTGCCAGCAGGTTGACTAGCGGGGGAATTAACATTCAGTACTTC
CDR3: CASRLTSGGINIQYF

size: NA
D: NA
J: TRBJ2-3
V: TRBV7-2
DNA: TGTGCCAGCAGCAACAGGGACAGCACAGATACGCAGTATTTT
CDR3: CASSNRDSTDTQYF

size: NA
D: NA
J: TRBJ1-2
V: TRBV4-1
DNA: TGCGCCAGCAGCTGGACGCGGGTCGATGGCTACACCTTC
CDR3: CASSWTRVDGYTF

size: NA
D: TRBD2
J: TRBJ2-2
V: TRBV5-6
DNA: TGTGCCAGCAGTCTGCCGGGGGGGGCGAACACCGGGGAGCTGTTTTTT
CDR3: CASSLPGGANTGELFF

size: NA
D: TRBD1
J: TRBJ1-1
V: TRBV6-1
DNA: TGTGCCAGCAATGACAGGGGCATGAACACTGAAGCTTTCTTT
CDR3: CASNDRGMNTEAFF

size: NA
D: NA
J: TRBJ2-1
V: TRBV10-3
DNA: TGTGCCATCGGGGAGGAGGGCACGTTCTTC
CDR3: CAIGEEGTFF

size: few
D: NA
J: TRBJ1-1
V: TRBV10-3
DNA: TGTGCCATCAGTGAGTACCCGGTCGGCACTGAAGCTTTCTTT
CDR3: CAISEYPVGTEAFF

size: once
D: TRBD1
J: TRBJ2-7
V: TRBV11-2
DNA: TGTGCCAGCAGCTTGACAGGGGGTTCCGAGCAGTACTTC
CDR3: CASSLTGGSEQYF

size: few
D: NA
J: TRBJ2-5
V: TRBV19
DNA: TGTGCCAGTAGTACCGGGGTCCAAGAGACCCAGTACTTC
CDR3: CASSTGVQETQYF

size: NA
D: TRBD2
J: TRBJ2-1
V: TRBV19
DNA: TGTGCCAGTAGTACTAGCGGGGGGGCCTACAATGAGCAGTTCTTC
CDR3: CASSTSGGAYNEQFF

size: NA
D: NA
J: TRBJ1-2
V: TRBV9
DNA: TGTGCCAGCAGCGTAGGGGGGGGCCAACCGTTCGGCTACACCTTC
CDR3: CASSVGGGQPFGYTF

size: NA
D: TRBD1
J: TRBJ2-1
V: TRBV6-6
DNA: TGTGCCAGCAGGGAAGGACAGGGGAAGGATGAGCAGTTCTTC
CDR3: CASREGQGKDEQFF

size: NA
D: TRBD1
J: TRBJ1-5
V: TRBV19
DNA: TGTGCCAGTAGTATTGGACAGGTCCATAGCAATCAGCCCCAGCATTTT
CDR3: CASSIGQVHSNQPQHF

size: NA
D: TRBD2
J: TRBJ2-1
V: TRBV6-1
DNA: TGTGCCACGACTAGCGGGGGGGCAAGGAATGAGCAGTTCTTC
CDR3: CATTSGGARNEQFF

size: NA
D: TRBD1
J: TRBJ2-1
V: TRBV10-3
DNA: TGTGCCATCAGTGAGGGGGGACAGGGCTCCAATGAGCAGTTCTTC
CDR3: CAISEGGQGSNEQFF

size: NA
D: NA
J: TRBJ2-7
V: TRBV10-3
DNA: TGTGCCATCAGTGGCAGGGGACGCGACGAGCAGTACTTC
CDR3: CAISGRGRDEQYF

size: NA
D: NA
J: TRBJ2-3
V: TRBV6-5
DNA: TGTGCCAGCAGGCGGGACAGCCGCTTCACAGATACGCAGTATTTT
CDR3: CASRRDSRFTDTQYF

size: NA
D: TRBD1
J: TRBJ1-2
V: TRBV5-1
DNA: TGCGCCAGCAGCCTCGGGACAGGGTATGGCTACACCTTC
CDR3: CASSLGTGYGYTF

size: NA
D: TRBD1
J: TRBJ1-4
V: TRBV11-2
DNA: TGTGCCAGCAGACGGCCGGGACAGGGAGCGGAAAAACTGTTTTTT
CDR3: CASRRPGQGAEKLFF

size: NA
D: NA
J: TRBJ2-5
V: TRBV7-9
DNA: TGTGCCAGCAGCTTAGCAACTCGGGAAGAGACCCAGTACTTC
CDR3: CASSLATREETQYF

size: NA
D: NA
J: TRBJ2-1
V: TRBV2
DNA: TGTGCCAGCAGTGAAGCGTACAGCTCCTACAATGAGCAGTTCTTC
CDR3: CASSEAYSSYNEQFF

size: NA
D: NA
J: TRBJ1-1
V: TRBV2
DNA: TGTGCCAGCAGTGAGGCAGATCCCACTGAAGCTTTCTTT
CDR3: CASSEADPTEAFF

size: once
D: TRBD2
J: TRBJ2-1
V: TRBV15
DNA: TGTGCCACCAGCAGAGATCTCGGGAGCGGGGGGGCCCTCTACAATGAGCAGTTCTTC
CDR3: CATSRDLGSGGALYNEQFF

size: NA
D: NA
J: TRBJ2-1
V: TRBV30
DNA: TGTGCCTGGAGTGTAAGTGCAGGGGTAGGGCAGTTCTTC
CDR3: CAWSVSAGVGQFF

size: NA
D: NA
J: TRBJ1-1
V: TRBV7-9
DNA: TGTGCCAGCAGCTCCATGGGGACTTTGGGCACTGAAGCTTTCTTT
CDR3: CASSSMGTLGTEAFF

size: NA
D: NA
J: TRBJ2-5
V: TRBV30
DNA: TGTGCCTGGAGTGTCCGGGCTAGCCGGCAAGAGACCCAGTACTTC
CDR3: CAWSVRASRQETQYF

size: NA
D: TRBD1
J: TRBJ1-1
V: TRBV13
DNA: TGTGCCAGCAGCTGGTCAGGACAGGTTAGCCGTAGTGAAGCTTTCTTT
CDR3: CASSWSGQVSRSEAFF

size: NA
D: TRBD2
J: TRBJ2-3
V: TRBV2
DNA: TGTGCCAGCAGCCCCGGTTGGGCGGGGGGGCTAACAGATACGCAGTATTTT
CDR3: CASSPGWAGGLTDTQYF

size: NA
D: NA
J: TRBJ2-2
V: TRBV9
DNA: TGTGCCAGCAGCGGGGGAGTTTTGGTTTCCGGGGAGCTGTTTTTT
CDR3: CASSGGVLVSGELFF

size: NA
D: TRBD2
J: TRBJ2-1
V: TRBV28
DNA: TGTGCCAGCAGTTTAAGCGGGGGGGTATCCTACAATGAGCAGTTCTTC
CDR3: CASSLSGGVSYNEQFF

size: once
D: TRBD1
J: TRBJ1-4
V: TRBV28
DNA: TGTGCCAGCAGTTCCGGACAGGGTAGTGAAAAACTGTTTTTT
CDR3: CASSSGQGSEKLFF

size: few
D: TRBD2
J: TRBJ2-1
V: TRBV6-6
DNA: TGTGCCAGCAGTTACGTTAGCGGGGGGTCAGGGGGTGAGCAGTTCTTC
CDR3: CASSYVSGGSGGEQFF

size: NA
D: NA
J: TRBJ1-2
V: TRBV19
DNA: TGTGCCAGTAGATGGGACTCAAGCTATGGCTACACCTTC
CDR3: CASRWDSSYGYTF